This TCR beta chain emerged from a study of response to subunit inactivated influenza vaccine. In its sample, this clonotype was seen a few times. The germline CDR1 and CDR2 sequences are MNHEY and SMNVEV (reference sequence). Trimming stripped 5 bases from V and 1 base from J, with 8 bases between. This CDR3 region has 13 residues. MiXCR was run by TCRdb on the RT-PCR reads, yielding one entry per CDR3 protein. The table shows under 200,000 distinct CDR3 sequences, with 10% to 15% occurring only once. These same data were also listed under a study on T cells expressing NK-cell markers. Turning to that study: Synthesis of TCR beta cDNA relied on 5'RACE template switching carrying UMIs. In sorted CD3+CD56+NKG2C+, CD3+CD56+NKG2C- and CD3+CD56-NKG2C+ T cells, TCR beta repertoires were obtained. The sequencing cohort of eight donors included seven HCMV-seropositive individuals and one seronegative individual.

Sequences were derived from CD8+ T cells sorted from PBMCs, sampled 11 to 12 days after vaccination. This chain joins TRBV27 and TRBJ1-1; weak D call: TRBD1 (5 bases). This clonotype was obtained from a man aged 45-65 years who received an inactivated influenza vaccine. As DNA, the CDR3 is TGTGCCAGCAGTCACGGACAGAACACTGAAGCTTTCTTT. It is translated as CASSHGQNTEAFF.